This TCR beta chain was recovered during a study of regulatory T cells in long-lasting Graves disease. Study-level information: Antithyroid drug use was under 3 months in newly diagnosed Graves' patients. Broader study findings: Segments TRBV28, TRBJ1-2 and TRBJ2-5 showed preferential usage in persistent disease.

Germline CDR1 SNHLY, CDR2 FYNNEI. The CDR3 runs to 12 residues. Trimming cost V 8 bases and J 8 bases, with 13 bases left between them. Time point given: newly diagnosed GD, antithyroid drugs for less than 3 months. RNA from PBMCs was the source of the TCR library. This clonotype has a handful of counts. Its antigen is undetermined. With iRepertoire HTBI primers and Arm-PCR of CDR3 regions, TCR beta libraries were built. TCRdb fed the multiplex PCR reads into MiXCR, producing one record per CDR3 protein. The data contain 680,000 or so distinct CDR3 sequences, roughly 15% of them singletons. The data also belong to a second study, concerning T cells in Graves' hyperthyroidism and ophthalmopathy. That work contributes: HTBI primers were used for first-round RT-PCR of the TCR CDR3.

J is TRBJ2-4 and V is TRBV2; no clear D gene. This clonotype was obtained from a woman aged 25 to 39 with Graves disease. The material sequenced was peripheral blood mononuclear cells (PBMCs), taken at new diagnosis, from a patient treated with antithyroid drugs. CDR3 sequence: CASYAEKDIQYF. The CDR3 nucleotides read TGTGCCAGCTACGCCGAGAAGGACATTCAGTACTTC.